The 27 T cell receptor beta chains below all came from one sample that was sequenced in a study of tumor and adjacent non-tumor tissue in lung cancer. Three rounds of nested PCR, following a modified ARM-PCR protocol, produced the TCRbeta library. TCRdb analysed the multiplex PCR reads with MiXCR anew, one entry per CDR3 protein. The sample has more than 95,000 distinct CDR3 sequences, 66% seen once; the top ten hold 9.5% to 15%. RNA was extracted from bulk tissue without any cell sorting. The sample consisted of lung tumor tissue. These TCRs come from a young man with non-small cell lung cancer.

With respect to this clonotype: A much larger clonotype is one base distant, so this may be a read error. This chain joins TRBV12-3 or TRBV12-4 and TRBJ2-1; 11 bases map to TRBD1. The CDR3 is 14 amino acids. With V trimmed by 6 bases and J by 7 bases, 5 bases remained unmatched. The CDR3 bases are TGTGCCAGCAGACCCGGGACAGGGGGGAATGAGCAGTTCTTC. Its protein product is CASRPGTGGNEQFF.

A note on this clonotype: The CDR3 does not close with the conserved phenylalanine or tryptophan, likely indicating a read error. This chain links TRBV11-3 with TRBJ2-1, with a possible D match to TRBD2 (7 bases). Germline values: CDR1 SGHNT, CDR2 YENEEA. The CDR3 spans 13 residues. In nucleotides, the CDR3 is TGTACCAGCAGCTTAGGGGGGGTCAATGAGCAGTTCCTC. Translation gives CTSSLGGVNEQFL.

Concerning this clonotype itself: As the CDR3 is not closed by the conserved phenylalanine or tryptophan, this likely results from a read error. The V and J genes are TRBV20-1 and TRBJ1-2; D may be TRBD1 (5 bases). The CDR3 spans 13 residues. Trimming took off 6 bases at V and 5 bases at J, with 16 bases between the two ends. CDR1 DFQATT and CDR2 SNEGSKA come from the germline V gene (reference sequence). This CDR3 reads CSARPGARYGYTS. DNA for the CDR3: TGCAGTGCCCGACCCGGGGCCCGGTATGGCTACACCTCT.

As for this clonotype: Germline is not matched at one junction end, which may reflect a read error. The chain combines TRBV6-5 with TRBJ1-2, with no clear D. CDR1 and CDR2 (germline): MNHEY, SVGAGI. The CDR3 is 13 residues long. CDR3 in DNA: TGTGCCAGCCGTTACTCGGGAGGGAATGGCTACACCTTC. It codes for CASRYSGGNGYTF.

Worth noting for this clonotype: This may come from a read error, since a much larger clone is one base off. The rearrangement uses TRBV20-1 and TRBJ2-7, with TRBD2 matching over 9 bases. V lost 3 bases and J lost 5; bases outside the gene matches: 5. The CDR3 has 13 residues. Germline V gene lookup returns CDR1 DFQATT and CDR2 SNEGSKA (reference sequence). The CDR3 nucleotides read TGCAGTGCTAGGCGGGAGGGCATGCACGAGCAGTACTTC. Amino acid sequence: CSARREGMHEQYF.

Concerning this clonotype itself: A clone one base away is much larger, so this may be a read error. The V call is TRBV5-1, the J call TRBJ1-6; a weak D match, TRBD1 (5 bases). This CDR3 has 15 residues. V lost 6 bases and J 5 bases, leaving 15 bases between the germline ends. Germline values: CDR1 SGHRS, CDR2 YFSETQ. The CDR3 reads CASNFGGFDNSPLHF. CDR3 nucleotides: TGCGCCAGCAACTTTGGGGGGTTCGATAATTCACCCCTCCACTTT.

J is TRBJ2-1 and V is TRBV11-2; D might be TRBD2 (6 bases). The CDR3 loop spans 14 amino acids. V lost 5 bases to trimming and J lost 6 bases, with 14 bases between them. Germline V gene data show CDR1 as SGHAT and CDR2 as FQNNGV. CDR3 in DNA: TGTGCCAGCAGCCTAGCGAGACATCCCAATGAGCAGTTCTTC. The encoded protein is CASSLARHPNEQFF.

Note on this clonotype: This could be a read error, since a much larger clone is one nucleotide away. V gene TRBV29-1 combines with J gene TRBJ1-2; tentative D call: TRBD1 (5 bases). The CDR3 consists of 12 residues. CDR1 and CDR2 (germline): SQVTM, ANQGSEA. The CDR3 region has the DNA TGCAGCGCTGCGCAGGGATACTATGGCTACATCTTC. It codes for CSAAQGYYGYIF.

This clonotype was detected many times. The CDR3 reads CSASDRGGGSDTQYF. Here the CDR3 DNA reads TGCAGTGCTAGTGATCGCGGGGGCGGCTCAGATACGCAGTATTTT. This sequence joins TRBV20-1 and TRBJ2-3, with TRBD2 as a possible D gene (7 bases). Germline V gene sequence: CDR1 DFQATT, CDR2 SNEGSKA (reference sequence). V was pared by 3 bases and J by 4 bases, with 17 bases between. This CDR3 has 15 amino acids.

Remarks on this clonotype: Its ends do not fully match the called genes, so a read error is possible. The V call is TRBV20-1, the J call TRBJ2-2; 8 bases are shared with TRBD1. Germline V gives CDR1 DFQATT, CDR2 SNEGSKA (reference sequence). This CDR3 is 16 amino acids long. This CDR3 is CSARPGQGPNTGKLFF. CDR3 bases: TGCAGTGCTAGACCCGGACAGGGTCCTAACACCGGGAAGCTGTTTTTT.

This clonotype was recorded only once. A much more abundant neighbour one base away suggests this may be a read error. This chain connects TRBV29-1 to TRBJ1-5; D uncertain. The germline V and J ends were trimmed by 5 bases and 9 bases, with 17 bases remaining between them. CDR1 and CDR2 from the germline V gene are SQVTM and ANQGSEA. This CDR3 has 13 residues. The CDR3 DNA is TGCAGCGTTAGAGTGGGGATACGGCTGCCCCAGCATTTT. This codes for CSVRVGIRLPQHF.

This clonotype has only a few counts. A much larger clone sits a single nucleotide away, making a read error possible. The chain couples TRBV11-2 to TRBJ2-1; TRBD2 aligns across 8 bases. The ends lost 7 bases at V and 8 bases at J; junction bases unmatched: 16. The V gene's germline CDR1 is SGHAT and CDR2 FQNNGV. The CDR3 contains 16 residues. The CDR3 loop reads CASNPRTGSGIYEQFF. CDR3 bases: TGTGCCAGCAACCCGAGAACAGGTAGCGGGATCTATGAGCAGTTCTTC.

The chain links TRBV11-2 to TRBJ2-7; D unresolved. Germline CDR1 SGHAT, CDR2 FQNNGV. V gave up 9 bases and J gave up 5 bases, with 26 bases separating them. CDR3 length equals 16 residues. The DNA of the CDR3 is TGTGCCAGTGGCTTAGAACGGGCACGGCCTCTCAACGAGCAGTACTTC. The encoded protein is CASGLERARPLNEQYF.

Note on this clonotype: Possible read error: a much larger clone is one base away. The CDR3 is CSARTGAYDQYF. The DNA for the CDR3 is TGCAGTGCTCGAACAGGGGCCTACGACCAGTACTTC. This chain uses TRBV20-1 with TRBJ2-7, with TRBD1 matching over 7 bases. Germline V gives CDR1 DFQATT, CDR2 SNEGSKA (reference sequence). The CDR3 covers 12 residues.

To note about this clonotype: Mismatch with germline at one junction end may stem from a read error. V gene TRBV20-1 combines with J gene TRBJ1-5; D gene uncertain. Germline V gene sequence: CDR1 DFQATT, CDR2 SNEGSKA (reference sequence). The CDR3 runs to 16 residues. The DNA for the CDR3 is TGCAGTGTTAGAGATCTACTGGGATATAGCAATCAGCCCCAGCATTTC. Protein: CSVRDLLGYSNQPQHF.

To note about this clonotype: A single base separates this from a much larger clone, so it may be a read error. The chain couples TRBV20-1 to TRBJ2-1; 9 bases are a match to TRBD2. The CDR3 is made up of 16 amino acids. Trimming removed 4 bases from V and 5 bases from J; junction bases left unmatched: 12. Per germline, CDR1 DFQATT and CDR2 SNEGSKA (reference sequence). Here the CDR3 reads CSANTASGGWHNEQFF. In nucleotides, the CDR3 is TGCAGTGCTAACACGGCCAGCGGGGGGTGGCACAATGAGCAGTTCTTC.

With respect to this clonotype: This may arise from a read error, as a much more abundant clone is one base away. J is TRBJ1-5 and V is TRBV5-6; 9 bases match TRBD1. V shed 4 bases and J 1 base; nucleotides not matched to a gene: 6. The CDR3 covers 16 residues. Germline V lookup: CDR1 SGHDT, CDR2 YYEEEE. CDR3 sequence: CASSGETGGSNQPQHF. The CDR3 nucleotides are TGTGCCAGCAGCGGAGAGACAGGGGGAAGCAATCAGCCCCAGCATTTT.

With regard to this clonotype: This may come from a read error, since a much larger clone is one base off. V and J are TRBV4-1 and TRBJ1-1, with a weak D call TRBD1 (5 bases). This CDR3 comprises 15 residues. Germline CDR1 MGHRA, CDR2 YSYEKL. Between the trimmed V and J ends, which lost 0 bases and 9 bases, there was a span of 17 bases. In DNA form, the CDR3 reads TGCGCCAGCAGCCAAGATCTAGCAGGGCGGACTAAAGCTTTCTTT. It yields the protein CASSQDLAGRTKAFF.

This clonotype was counted a single time. Likely a read error: the CDR3 ends without its conserved phenylalanine or tryptophan. The limits of the CDR3 on the DNA are not certain, so only TCRdb's listed CDR3 is given. The chain carries TRBV11-3 and TRBJ2-1. The CDR3 contains 8 residues when both ends are counted. Per the germline V gene, CDR1 is SGHNT and CDR2 is YENEEA. CDR3 amino acids: CASSFGFV.

Regarding this clonotype: A much larger clone sits a single nucleotide away, making a read error possible. The genes are TRBV5-4 and TRBJ2-3; 8 bases agree with TRBD2. Germline V lookup: CDR1 SGHNT, CDR2 YYREEE (reference sequence). This CDR3 is 17 amino acids long. CDR3 in DNA: TGTGCCAGCAGCTTGCAGGCTAGCGGGTCTAGCACAGATACGCAGAATTTT. Amino acids: CASSLQASGSSTDTQNF.

Worth noting for this clonotype: This clone may be a read error of a much larger clone one base away. The chain is built from TRBV10-3 and TRBJ2-5, with TRBD1 as a possible D gene (5 bases). Trimming shortened V by 8 bases and J by 0 bases, and 13 bases separated the two germline ends. Germline V gene data show CDR1 as ENHRY and CDR2 as SYGVKD. CDR3 length: 14 residues. The CDR3 is CAICRDSHQETQYF. CDR3 DNA sequence: TGTGCCATCTGTCGTGACAGCCACCAAGAGACCCAGTACTTC.

The gene calls are TRBV7-9 and TRBJ1-1; 8 bases align to TRBD1. This CDR3 contains 14 residues. The germline V gene encodes CDR1 SEHNR and CDR2 FQNEAQ (reference sequence). The V gene end was trimmed by 6 bases and the J gene end by 3 bases; junction bases not matched to a gene: 6. For the CDR3, the DNA is TGTGCCAGCAGACTGACAGGGGAGGACACTGAAGCTTTCTTT. Translation gives CASRLTGEDTEAFF.

The chain recombines TRBV20-1 with TRBJ1-4; 10 nucleotides line up with TRBD1. CDR1 and CDR2 (germline): DFQATT, SNEGSKA (reference sequence). The CDR3 length is 14 residues. Trimming at V came to 8 bases and at J to 10 bases, leaving 13 bases not matched to a gene. The CDR3 region is CSSWGGQGYVKLFF. CDR3 nucleotides: TGCAGTTCCTGGGGGGGACAGGGGTATGTAAAACTGTTTTTT.

About this clonotype itself: A much larger clone lies a single base off, so this may be a read error. The rearrangement uses TRBV5-6 and TRBJ2-2; no firm D call. V shed 3 bases and J shed 4 bases, with 16 bases lying between them. Per germline, CDR1 SGHDT and CDR2 YYEEEE. The CDR3 totals 16 residues. CDR3 DNA sequence: TGTGCCAGCAGCTCATATGCCCTTCTGGGCACCGGGGAGCTGTTTTTT. Translating gives CASSSYALLGTGELFF.

On this clonotype: The conserved final phenylalanine or tryptophan is absent from the CDR3, which likely points to a read error. This rearrangement joins TRBV12-3 or TRBV12-4 to TRBJ1-2, with TRBD1 matching over 8 bases. CDR3 length: 13 amino acids. V lost 5 bases to trimming and J lost 6 bases; unmatched junction nucleotides: 5. In DNA, the CDR3 is TGTGCCAGCAGTCCCAGGACAGGGAATGGCTACACCCTC. This sequence encodes CASSPRTGNGYTL.

On this clonotype itself: A single base separates this from a much larger clone, so it may be a read error. The V call is TRBV20-1, the J call TRBJ1-3; D unclear. The germline V gene has CDR1 DFQATT and CDR2 SNEGSKA (reference sequence). The CDR3 spans 16 residues. In nucleotides, the CDR3 is TGCAGTGCTAGTGTGGGCAGCATCGCGACTGGAGACACCATATATTTT. It specifies CSASVGSIATGDTIYF.

Remarks on this clonotype: This may be a read error, as it is one base from a much larger clone. CDR3 sequence reads: CVSSWTGYEQYF. In DNA, the CDR3 is TGTGTCAGCAGTTGGACAGGCTACGAGCAGTACTTC. The rearrangement links TRBV6-2 or TRBV6-3 to TRBJ2-7, with 7 bases fitting TRBD1. Germline CDR1 MNHEY, CDR2 SVGEGT. The CDR3 spans 12 residues.